This T cell receptor (beta chain) was recovered during a study of PD-L1 blockade in urothelial cancer. Time point indicated: pretreatment peripheral blood. CDR1 is KGHSH, CDR2 LQKENI, per germline. V lost 3 bases, J lost 1 base, and 21 bases lay in between. This CDR3 is built from 18 residues. Clones were sequenced by immunoSEQ multiplex PCR, and TCRdb holds only the in-frame ones, with some missing. This sample carries tens of thousands of clones, roughly 84% of them seen once, and the ten largest clones take 9.2%. The source material was PBMCs, sampled around atezolizumab (anti-PD-L1) treatment. The sequence was collected from a woman between 65 and 79 years old with urothelial cancer. The chain combines TRBV18 with TRBJ1-1; possibly TRBD1 for D (5 bases). CDR3 amino acids: CASSPGAGSVIGNTEAFF. The CDR3 region has the DNA TGTGCCAGCTCACCTGGGGCGGGGAGCGTAATTGGGAACACTGAAGCTTTCTTT.